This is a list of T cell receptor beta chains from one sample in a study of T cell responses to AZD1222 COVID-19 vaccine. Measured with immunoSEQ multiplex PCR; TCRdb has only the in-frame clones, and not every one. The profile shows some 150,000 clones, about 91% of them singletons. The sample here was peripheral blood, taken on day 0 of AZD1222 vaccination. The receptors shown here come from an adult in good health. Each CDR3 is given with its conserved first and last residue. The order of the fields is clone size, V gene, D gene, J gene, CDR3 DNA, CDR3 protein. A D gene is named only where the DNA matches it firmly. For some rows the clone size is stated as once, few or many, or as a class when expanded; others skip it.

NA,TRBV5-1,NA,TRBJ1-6,TGCGCCAGCAGCTTTCCGGGATCTAATTCACCCCTCCACTTT,CASSFPGSNSPLHF
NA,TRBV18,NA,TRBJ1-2,TGTGCCAGCTCACCAAGGGGGGGCTACTTTGGCTACACCTTC,CASSPRGGYFGYTF
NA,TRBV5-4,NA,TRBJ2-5,TGTGCCAGCAGCTTGGAGGTAGGGCTCCAAGAGACCCAGTACTTC,CASSLEVGLQETQYF
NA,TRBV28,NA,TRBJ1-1,TGTGCCAGCAGTCCAGCGGGGGTGGCCATGAACACTGAAGCTTTCTTT,CASSPAGVAMNTEAFF
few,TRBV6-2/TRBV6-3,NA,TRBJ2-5,TGTGCCAGCAGTTACCCCCAAGAGACCCAGTACTTC,CASSYPQETQYF
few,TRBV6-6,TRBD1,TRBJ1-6,TGTGCCAGCAGTCGTCAGTTGGGCTCGGGACAGGGGATTTATAATTCACCCCTCCACTTT,CASSRQLGSGQGIYNSPLHF
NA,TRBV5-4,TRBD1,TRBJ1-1,TGTGCCAGCAGGTATACAGGGGGCGCAGTCACTGAAGCTTTCTTT,CASRYTGGAVTEAFF
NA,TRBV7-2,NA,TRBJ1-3,TGTGCCAGCAGCTTAGCTGGGGCCTACTCTGGAAACACCATATATTTT,CASSLAGAYSGNTIYF
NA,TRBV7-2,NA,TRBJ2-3,TGTGCCAGCAGCTTAGCGACAGGTACGCAGTATTTT,CASSLATGTQYF
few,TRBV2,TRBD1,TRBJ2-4,TGTGCCAGCAGTCGGACAGGGGAAAACATTCAGTACTTC,CASSRTGENIQYF
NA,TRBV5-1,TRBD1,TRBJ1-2,TGCGCCAGCAGCTTGTCAGGACAGGGGCGACCTTATGGCTACACCTTC,CASSLSGQGRPYGYTF
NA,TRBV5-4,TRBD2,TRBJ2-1,TGTGCCAGCAGCTTGCCTAGCGGGGGGCAAACCTACAATGAGCAGTTCTTC,CASSLPSGGQTYNEQFF
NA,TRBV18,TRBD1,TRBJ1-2,TGTGCCAGCTCACCAAATAACCCTAACATTCACAGGGGAGGGGACTATGGCTACACCTTC,CASSPNNPNIHRGGDYGYTF
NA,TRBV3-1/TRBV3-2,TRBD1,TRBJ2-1,TGTGCCAGCAGTCGTACCGGGACAGGGGGCGATGAGCAGTTCTTC,CASSRTGTGGDEQFF
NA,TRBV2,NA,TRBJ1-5,TGTGCCAGCAGCGCCCTCTCCGTCCCCAATCAGCCCCAGCATTTT,CASSALSVPNQPQHF
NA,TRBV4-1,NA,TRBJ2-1,TGCGCCAGCAGCCAACTGAGGGTAGGCAATGAGCAGTTCTTC,CASSQLRVGNEQFF
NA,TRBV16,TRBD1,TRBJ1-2,TGTGCCAGCAGCCAGGAGTTGGGACAGGGGGCGATAAACTATGGCTACACCTTC,CASSQELGQGAINYGYTF
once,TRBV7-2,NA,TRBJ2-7,TGTGCCAGCAGCCTAGGGACAACCTACGAGCAGTACTTC,CASSLGTTYEQYF
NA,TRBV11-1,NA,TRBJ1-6,TGTGCCAGCAGCTTAGAACCGGGAGCTAATTCACCCCTCCACTTT,CASSLEPGANSPLHF
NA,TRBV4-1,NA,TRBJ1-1,TGCGCCAGCAGCCAAGAACCCGGGATTGGCACTGAAGCTTTCTTT,CASSQEPGIGTEAFF
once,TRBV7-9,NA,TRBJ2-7,TGTGCCAGCAGCTCCCCCGGGTCCTACGAGCAGTACTTC,CASSSPGSYEQYF
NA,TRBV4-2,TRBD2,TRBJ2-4,TGTGCCAGCAGCCACCCGGGACTAGCGGGGGGCGGGTGGGTCTTC,CASSHPGLAGGGWVF
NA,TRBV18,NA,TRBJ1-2,TGTGCCAGCTCACCACCGATGACCTATGGCTACACCTTC,CASSPPMTYGYTF
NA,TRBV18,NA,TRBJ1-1,TGTGCCAGCTCACCTGTTGGCGCAGGGGAAGCTTTCTTT,CASSPVGAGEAFF
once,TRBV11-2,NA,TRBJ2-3,TGTGCCAGCAGCGCGACAAGCACAGATACGCAGTATTTT,CASSATSTDTQYF
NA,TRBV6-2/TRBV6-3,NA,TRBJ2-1,TGTGCCAGCAGTTTGGGCAACAAGGGGGTTTGGGAGCAGTTCTTC,CASSLGNKGVWEQFF
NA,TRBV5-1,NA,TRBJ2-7,TGCGCCAGCAGCTTGGCCGGAGGGGCCTACGAGCAGTACTTC,CASSLAGGAYEQYF
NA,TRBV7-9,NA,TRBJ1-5,TGTGCCAGCAGCGTACAGTTAAATCAGCCCCAGCATTTT,CASSVQLNQPQHF
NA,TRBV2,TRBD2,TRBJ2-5,TGTGCCAGCAGGGACCATAGCGGGGAGGAGACCCAGTACTTC,CASRDHSGEETQYF